This is a list of T cell receptor beta chains from one sample in a study of T cell changes during pregnancy in multiple sclerosis. The repertoire was sequenced with immunoSEQ multiplex PCR; TCRdb's copy has only in-frame clones and lacks some. The table shows roughly 36,000 clones, with roughly 91% occurring only once. The sample was CD8+ T cells from peripheral blood mononuclear cells, taken in the second trimester of pregnancy. Every receptor here comes from a female donor with multiple sclerosis, enrolled in a pregnancy study. The CDR3 runs from the conserved cysteine through the conserved F or W. The D gene is left open where the match is weak. Part of the rows lack a size; the others show once, few, many or a class for expanded clones.

CDR3 length	J gene	V gene	D gene	clone size	CDR3 DNA	CDR3 protein
12	TRBJ2-7	TRBV27	TRBD2	-	TGTGCCTGTGAGCGGGAGTTGTACGAGCAGTACTTC	CACERELYEQYF
13	TRBJ2-7	TRBV5-1	TRBD1	-	TGCGCCAGCACGGGACAGAGCTCCTACGAGCAGTACTTC	CASTGQSSYEQYF
15	TRBJ1-1	TRBV30	-	-	TGTGCCTGGAGTTACTCCTACGGGGAGGACACTGAAGCTTTCTTT	CAWSYSYGEDTEAFF
16	TRBJ2-4	TRBV4-2	TRBD1	-	TGTGCCAGCAGCCAAGAGTCCGGGACAGGGGGGAACATTCAGTACTTC	CASSQESGTGGNIQYF
14	TRBJ1-5	TRBV9	TRBD1	-	TGTGCCAGCAGCGCGACAGGGGGCAATCAGCCCCAGCATTTT	CASSATGGNQPQHF
11	TRBJ2-3	TRBV7-6	-	-	TGTGCCAGCAGCTTAGACACTACGCAGTATTTT	CASSLDTTQYF
14	TRBJ2-7	TRBV10-3	-	-	TGTGCCATCAGTGAGTCACCAGAATCCTACGAGCAGTACTTC	CAISESPESYEQYF
15	TRBJ2-5	TRBV5-4	-	once	TGTGCCAGCAGCAATGACAGAACCCGACAAGAGACCCAGTACTTC	CASSNDRTRQETQYF
14	TRBJ2-7	TRBV4-3	-	-	TGCGCCAGCAGCCCGGAGCCAGGGTACTACGAGCAGTACTTC	CASSPEPGYYEQYF
14	TRBJ2-7	TRBV7-2	TRBD1	-	TGTGCCAGCAGCGCCGGGACAGGACTTATCGAGCAGTACTTC	CASSAGTGLIEQYF
14	TRBJ2-4	TRBV6-5	-	-	TGTGCCACCGCACCGGACAGCGGCGAAAACATTCAGTACTTC	CATAPDSGENIQYF
15	TRBJ2-7	TRBV4-1	TRBD1	-	TGCGCCAGCAGCGTCGAGAGCAGGGGGTTTTACGAGCAGTACTTC	CASSVESRGFYEQYF
15	TRBJ2-7	TRBV19	TRBD2	-	TGTGCCAGTAGTATAGCTAGCGGGAGTTCCTACGAGCAGTACTTC	CASSIASGSSYEQYF
14	TRBJ1-1	TRBV5-1	-	-	TGCGCCAGCAGCTTAGATACCGGGTATACTGAAGCTTTCTTT	CASSLDTGYTEAFF
13	TRBJ2-5	TRBV11-2	-	-	TGTGCCAGCAGCCAAGCAGGGGGGGAGACCCAGTACTTC	CASSQAGGETQYF
13	TRBJ1-2	TRBV2	-	-	TGTGCCAGCAGTGAAGCGTCAGGTCAGGGCTACACCTTC	CASSEASGQGYTF
15	TRBJ1-6	TRBV13	TRBD1	-	TGTGCCAGCAGCGGGACAGGGAAAACGGATTCACCCCTCCACTTT	CASSGTGKTDSPLHF
16	TRBJ1-1	TRBV6-1	-	-	TGTGCCAGCAGTGAATTGCCCCTCCAGGTTATCACTGAAGCTTTCTTT	CASSELPLQVITEAFF
15	TRBJ2-1	TRBV13	TRBD1	-	TGTGCCAGCAGCTTAGAACAGGGGGCTCGGAATGAGCAGTTCTTC	CASSLEQGARNEQFF
18	TRBJ2-1	TRBV7-6	TRBD2	-	TGTGCCAGCAGCACAACAACGGGAGCTAGCGGGTTTTACAATGAGCAGTTCTTC	CASSTTTGASGFYNEQFF